A selection of T cell receptor beta chains follows, all from one sample in a study of multiple sclerosis patients with progressive multifocal leukoencephalopathy. The repertoire was sequenced with immunoSEQ multiplex PCR; TCRdb's copy has only in-frame clones and lacks some. The profile shows 30,000 or so clones, over 75% of them singletons. Sequencing was carried out using PBMCs. The receptors here all came from a human donor with multiple sclerosis. Each CDR3 is given with its conserved first and last residue. Fields, in order: CDR3 protein, CDR3 DNA, V gene, J gene, clone size, D gene. A D gene is named only where the DNA matches it firmly. A clone size is listed for some rows: how often the clone was seen (once, few, many), or a class if it is expanded.

CDR3aa: CASSPLDRGRFNEQFF
CDR3nt: TGTGCCAGCAGCCCACTAGACAGGGGGCGATTCAATGAGCAGTTCTTC
v_gene: TRBV7-2
j_gene: TRBJ2-1
abundance: NA
d_gene: TRBD1

CDR3aa: CASSAEQGKVNYGYTF
CDR3nt: TGTGCCAGCAGCGCCGAACAGGGGAAAGTTAACTATGGCTACACCTTC
v_gene: TRBV5-4
j_gene: TRBJ1-2
abundance: NA
d_gene: TRBD1

CDR3aa: CASSQVRGLSYEQYF
CDR3nt: TGCGCCAGCAGCCAAGTTAGGGGCCTATCCTACGAGCAGTACTTC
v_gene: TRBV4-3
j_gene: TRBJ2-7
abundance: NA
d_gene: NA

CDR3aa: CASITSGGAYEQYF
CDR3nt: TGTGCCAGCATAACTAGCGGGGGGGCCTACGAGCAGTACTTC
v_gene: TRBV28
j_gene: TRBJ2-7
abundance: NA
d_gene: TRBD2

CDR3aa: CASSLASTGRTGELFF
CDR3nt: TGCGCCAGCAGCTTGGCCAGTACAGGGAGAACCGGGGAGCTGTTTTTT
v_gene: TRBV5-1
j_gene: TRBJ2-2
abundance: NA
d_gene: NA

CDR3aa: CASSLFQTGPNTEAFF
CDR3nt: TGTGCCAGCAGTTTATTTCAGACAGGACCGAACACTGAAGCTTTCTTT
v_gene: TRBV28
j_gene: TRBJ1-1
abundance: NA
d_gene: NA

CDR3aa: CASSLRLADTQYF
CDR3nt: TGTGCCAGCAGTCTGAGACTAGCAGATACGCAGTATTTT
v_gene: TRBV28
j_gene: TRBJ2-3
abundance: NA
d_gene: NA

CDR3aa: CASRGREKETQYF
CDR3nt: TGTGCCAGCAGGGGCAGGGAGAAAGAGACCCAGTACTTC
v_gene: TRBV27
j_gene: TRBJ2-5
abundance: NA
d_gene: NA

CDR3aa: CSPRWGNTIYF
CDR3nt: TGCAGCCCTAGATGGGGAAACACCATATATTTT
v_gene: TRBV20-1
j_gene: TRBJ1-3
abundance: NA
d_gene: NA

CDR3aa: CASSLGGQVWDEQFF
CDR3nt: TGTGCCAGCAGCTTAGGAGGTCAAGTTTGGGATGAGCAGTTCTTC
v_gene: TRBV7-2
j_gene: TRBJ2-1
abundance: NA
d_gene: NA

CDR3aa: CSAREGESAFF
CDR3nt: TGCAGTGCTAGAGAAGGCGAGAGCGCTTTCTTT
v_gene: TRBV20-1
j_gene: TRBJ1-1
abundance: NA
d_gene: NA

CDR3aa: CASSLHGNTIYF
CDR3nt: TGTGCCAGCAGCTTACATGGAAACACCATATATTTT
v_gene: TRBV11-2
j_gene: TRBJ1-3
abundance: NA
d_gene: NA

CDR3aa: CASSLARGEGRRSYEQYF
CDR3nt: TGTGCCAGCAGCTTAGCACGGGGCGAGGGACGACGCTCCTACGAGCAGTACTTC
v_gene: TRBV7-9
j_gene: TRBJ2-7
abundance: NA
d_gene: NA

CDR3aa: CASSQDRVRDIQYF
CDR3nt: TGCGCCAGCAGCCAAGACAGGGTTCGGGACATTCAGTACTTC
v_gene: TRBV4-3
j_gene: TRBJ2-4
abundance: NA
d_gene: NA

CDR3aa: CASSERDRVGEQYF
CDR3nt: TGTGCCAGCAGTGAAAGGGACAGGGTAGGCGAGCAGTACTTC
v_gene: TRBV6-1
j_gene: TRBJ2-7
abundance: NA
d_gene: TRBD1

CDR3aa: CASSLTSGRDEQFF
CDR3nt: TGTGCCAGCAGTTTAACTAGCGGGAGGGATGAGCAGTTCTTC
v_gene: TRBV28
j_gene: TRBJ2-1
abundance: once
d_gene: TRBD2

CDR3aa: CASSLSGNTEAFF
CDR3nt: TGTGCCAGCAGCTTATCCGGGAACACTGAAGCTTTCTTT
v_gene: TRBV7-8
j_gene: TRBJ1-1
abundance: NA
d_gene: NA

CDR3aa: CAISGRTDTEAFF
CDR3nt: TGTGCCATCAGTGGAAGGACAGACACTGAAGCTTTCTTT
v_gene: TRBV10-3
j_gene: TRBJ1-1
abundance: few
d_gene: NA

CDR3aa: CASGLSRGSYGYTF
CDR3nt: TGTGCTAGTGGTTTGAGCAGGGGGTCGTATGGCTACACCTTC
v_gene: TRBV12-5
j_gene: TRBJ1-2
abundance: NA
d_gene: TRBD1

CDR3aa: CASSTDRGRKGYTF
CDR3nt: TGTGCCAGCAGCACGGACAGGGGCCGAAAAGGCTACACCTTC
v_gene: TRBV7-2
j_gene: TRBJ1-2
abundance: NA
d_gene: TRBD1

CDR3aa: CASSDRHGDYGYTF
CDR3nt: TGTGCCAGCAGTGACAGGCACGGAGACTATGGCTACACCTTC
v_gene: TRBV2
j_gene: TRBJ1-2
abundance: NA
d_gene: NA

CDR3aa: CASSQQGGQPQHF
CDR3nt: TGTGCCAGCAGCCAACAGGGCGGTCAGCCCCAGCATTTT
v_gene: TRBV7-2
j_gene: TRBJ1-5
abundance: NA
d_gene: NA